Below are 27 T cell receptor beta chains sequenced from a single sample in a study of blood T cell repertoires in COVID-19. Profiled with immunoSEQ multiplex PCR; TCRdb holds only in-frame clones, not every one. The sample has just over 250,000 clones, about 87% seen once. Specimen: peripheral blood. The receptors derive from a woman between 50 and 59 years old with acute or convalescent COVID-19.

CDR3 amino acids: CSVGGLGYSYEQYF. The CDR3 coding sequence is TGCAGCGTCGGGGGGCTGGGGTACTCCTACGAGCAGTACTTC. The gene calls are TRBV29-1 and TRBJ2-7, with a possible D match to TRBD2 (7 bases). The germline V gene has CDR1 SQVTM and CDR2 ANQGSEA. The CDR3 has 14 amino acids. V was shortened by 6 bases and J by 0 bases, with 15 bases between the two germline ends.

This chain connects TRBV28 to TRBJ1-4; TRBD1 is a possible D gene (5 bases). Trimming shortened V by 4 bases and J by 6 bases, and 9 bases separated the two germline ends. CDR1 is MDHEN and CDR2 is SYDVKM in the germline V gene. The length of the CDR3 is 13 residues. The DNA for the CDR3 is TGTGCCAGCAGTTCGACAGTAGATGAAAAACTGTTTTTT. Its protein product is CASSSTVDEKLFF.

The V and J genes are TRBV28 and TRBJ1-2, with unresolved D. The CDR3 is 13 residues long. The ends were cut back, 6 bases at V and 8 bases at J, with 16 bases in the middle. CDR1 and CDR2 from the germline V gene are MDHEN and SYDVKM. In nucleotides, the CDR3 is TGTGCCAGCAGCGATACTGGCGGAAACGGCTACACCTTC. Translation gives CASSDTGGNGYTF.

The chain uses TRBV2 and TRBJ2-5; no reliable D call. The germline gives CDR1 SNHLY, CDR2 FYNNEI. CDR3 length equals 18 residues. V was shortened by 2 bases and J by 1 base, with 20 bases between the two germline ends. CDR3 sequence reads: CASSESVESEQTQETQYF. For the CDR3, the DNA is TGTGCCAGCAGTGAATCGGTAGAAAGCGAACAAACCCAAGAGACCCAGTACTTC.

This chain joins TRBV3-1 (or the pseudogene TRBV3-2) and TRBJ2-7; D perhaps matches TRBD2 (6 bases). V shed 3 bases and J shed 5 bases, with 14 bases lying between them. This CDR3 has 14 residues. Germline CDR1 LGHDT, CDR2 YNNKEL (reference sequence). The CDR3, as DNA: TGTGCCAGCAGCCAGCCTAGCGCAACCAACGAGCAGTACTTC. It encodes CASSQPSATNEQYF.

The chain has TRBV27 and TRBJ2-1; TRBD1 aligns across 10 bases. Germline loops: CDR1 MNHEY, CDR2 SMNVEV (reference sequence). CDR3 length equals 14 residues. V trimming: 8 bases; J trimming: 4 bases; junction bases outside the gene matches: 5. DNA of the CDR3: TGTGCCAGCGGAAGGGACAGGGGTTACAATGAGCAGTTCTTC. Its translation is CASGRDRGYNEQFF.

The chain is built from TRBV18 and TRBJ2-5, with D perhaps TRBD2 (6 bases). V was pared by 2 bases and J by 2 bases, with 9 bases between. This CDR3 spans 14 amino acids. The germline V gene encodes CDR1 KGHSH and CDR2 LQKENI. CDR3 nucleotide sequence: TGTGCCAGCTCACCAGGGGCGGGGCAAGAGACCCAGTACTTC. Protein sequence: CASSPGAGQETQYF.

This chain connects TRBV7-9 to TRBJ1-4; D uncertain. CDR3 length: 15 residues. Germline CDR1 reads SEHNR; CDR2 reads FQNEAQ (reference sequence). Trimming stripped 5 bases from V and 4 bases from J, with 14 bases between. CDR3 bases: TGTGCCAGCAGCACAGACCAGACCCATAATGAAAAACTGTTTTTT. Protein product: CASSTDQTHNEKLFF.

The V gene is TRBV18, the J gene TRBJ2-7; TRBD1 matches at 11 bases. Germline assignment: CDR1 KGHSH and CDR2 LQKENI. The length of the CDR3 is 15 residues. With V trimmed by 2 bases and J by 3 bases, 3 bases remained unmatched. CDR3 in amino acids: CASSPGQGALYEQYF. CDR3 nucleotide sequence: TGTGCCAGCTCACCAGGACAGGGGGCTCTCTACGAGCAGTACTTC.

The CDR3 coding sequence is TGTGCCAGCAGTTTATCAGGATACAGGGGCAATCAGCCCCAGCATTTT. Translation gives CASSLSGYRGNQPQHF. The V and J genes are TRBV27 and TRBJ1-5; D might be TRBD1 (6 bases). The CDR3 consists of 16 residues. CDR1 is MNHEY and CDR2 is SMNVEV in the germline V gene (reference sequence). The ends were cut back, 0 bases at V and 2 bases at J, with 11 bases in the middle.

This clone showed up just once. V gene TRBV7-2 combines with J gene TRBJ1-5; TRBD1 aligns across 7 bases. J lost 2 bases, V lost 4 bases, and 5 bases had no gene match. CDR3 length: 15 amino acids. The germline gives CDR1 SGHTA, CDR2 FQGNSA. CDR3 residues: CASSSAGGGNQPQHF. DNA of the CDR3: TGTGCCAGCAGCTCCGCAGGGGGAGGCAATCAGCCCCAGCATTTT.

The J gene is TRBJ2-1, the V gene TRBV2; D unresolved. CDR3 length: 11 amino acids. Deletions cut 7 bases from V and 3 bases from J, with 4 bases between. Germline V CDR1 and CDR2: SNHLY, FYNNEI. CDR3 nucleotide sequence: TGTGCCAGCACCTACTACAATGAGCAGTTCTTC. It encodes CASTYYNEQFF.

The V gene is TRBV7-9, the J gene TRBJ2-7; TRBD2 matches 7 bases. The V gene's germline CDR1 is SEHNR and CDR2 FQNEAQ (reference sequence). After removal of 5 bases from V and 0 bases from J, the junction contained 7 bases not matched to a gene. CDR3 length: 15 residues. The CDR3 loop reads CASSPSGRSSYEQYF. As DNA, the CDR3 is TGTGCCAGCAGCCCTAGCGGTAGGAGCTCCTACGAGCAGTACTTC.

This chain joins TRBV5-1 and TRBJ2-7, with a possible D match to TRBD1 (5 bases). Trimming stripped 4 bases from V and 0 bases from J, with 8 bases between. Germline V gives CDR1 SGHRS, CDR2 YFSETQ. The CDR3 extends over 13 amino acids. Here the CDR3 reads CASSIRVSYEQYF. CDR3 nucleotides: TGCGCCAGCAGCATCAGGGTCTCCTACGAGCAGTACTTC.

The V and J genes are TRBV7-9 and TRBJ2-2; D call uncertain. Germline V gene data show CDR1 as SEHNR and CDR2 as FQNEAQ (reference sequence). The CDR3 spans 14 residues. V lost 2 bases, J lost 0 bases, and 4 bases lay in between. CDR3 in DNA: TGTGCCAGCAGCTTACTCTCGAACACCGGGGAGCTGTTTTTT. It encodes CASSLLSNTGELFF. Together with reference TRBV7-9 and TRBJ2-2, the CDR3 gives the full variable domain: DTGVSQNPRHKITKRGQNVTFRCDPISEHNRLYWYRQTLGQGPEFLTYFQNEAQLEKSRLLSDRFSAERPKGSFSTLEIQRTEQGDSAMYLCASSLLSNTGELFFGEGSRLTVL.

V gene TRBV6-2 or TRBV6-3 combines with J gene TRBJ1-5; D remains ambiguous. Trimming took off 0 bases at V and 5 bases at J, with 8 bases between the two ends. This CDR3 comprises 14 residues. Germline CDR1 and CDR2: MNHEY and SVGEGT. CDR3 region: CASSYSSGYQPQHF. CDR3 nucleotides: TGTGCCAGCAGTTACTCGTCGGGGTATCAGCCCCAGCATTTT.

The CDR3 is CASSQQVGPYEQYF. As DNA, the CDR3 is TGCGCCAGCAGCCAACAGGTGGGGCCCTACGAGCAGTACTTC. The genes are TRBV4-1 and TRBJ2-7, with a weak D call TRBD1 (5 bases). Per germline, CDR1 MGHRA and CDR2 YSYEKL. The CDR3 spans 14 residues. Trimming pared 2 bases from V and 2 bases from J, leaving 10 bases between.

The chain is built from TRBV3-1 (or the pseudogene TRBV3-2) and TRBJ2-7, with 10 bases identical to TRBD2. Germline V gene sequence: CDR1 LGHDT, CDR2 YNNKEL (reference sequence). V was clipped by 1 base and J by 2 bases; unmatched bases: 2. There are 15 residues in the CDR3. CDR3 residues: CASSQVLAGAYEQYF. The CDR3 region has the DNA TGTGCCAGCAGCCAAGTCCTAGCGGGAGCCTACGAGCAGTACTTC.

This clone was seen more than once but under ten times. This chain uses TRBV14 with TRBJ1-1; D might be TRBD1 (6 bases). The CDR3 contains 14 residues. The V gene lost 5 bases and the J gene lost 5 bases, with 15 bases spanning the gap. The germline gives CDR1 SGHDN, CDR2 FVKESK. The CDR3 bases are TGTGCCAGCAGCGGAAACTTCAGGGGTACTGAAGCTTTCTTT. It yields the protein CASSGNFRGTEAFF.

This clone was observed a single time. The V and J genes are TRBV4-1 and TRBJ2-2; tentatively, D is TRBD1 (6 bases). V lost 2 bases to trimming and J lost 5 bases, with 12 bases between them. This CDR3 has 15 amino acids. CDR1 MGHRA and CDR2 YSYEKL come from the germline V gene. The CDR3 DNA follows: TGCGCCAGCAGCCAACTGGGGGCTGGAACCGGGGAGCTGTTTTTT. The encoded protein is CASSQLGAGTGELFF.

CDR3 bases: TGTGCCACCAGTCGTCAGGTCGGCTATGGCTACACCTTC. This codes for CATSRQVGYGYTF. The chain uses TRBV24-1 and TRBJ1-2; D gene unclear. The CDR3 contains 13 residues. Germline V gene sequence: CDR1 KGHDR, CDR2 SFDVKD. V was clipped by 6 bases and J by 4 bases, with 11 bases between them.

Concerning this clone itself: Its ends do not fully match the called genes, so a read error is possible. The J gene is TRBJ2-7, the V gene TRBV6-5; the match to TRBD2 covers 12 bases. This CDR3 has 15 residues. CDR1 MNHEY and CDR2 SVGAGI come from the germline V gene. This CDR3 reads CASLENAGLAGRGGF. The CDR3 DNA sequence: TGTGCCAGCCTAGAGAACGCTGGACTAGCGGGAAGGGGTGGCTTC.

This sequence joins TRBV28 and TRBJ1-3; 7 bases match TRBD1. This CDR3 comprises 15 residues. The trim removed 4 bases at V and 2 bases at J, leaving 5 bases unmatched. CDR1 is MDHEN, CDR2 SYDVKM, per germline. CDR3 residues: CASSSLQGAGNTIYF. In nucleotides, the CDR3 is TGTGCCAGCAGTTCTCTTCAGGGGGCTGGAAACACCATATATTTT.

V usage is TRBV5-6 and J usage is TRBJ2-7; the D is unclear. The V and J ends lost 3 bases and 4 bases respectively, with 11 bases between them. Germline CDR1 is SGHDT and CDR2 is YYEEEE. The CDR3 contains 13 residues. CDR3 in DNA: TGTGCCAGCAGCTCCCTGACTGGTTACGAGCAGTACTTC. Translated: CASSSLTGYEQYF. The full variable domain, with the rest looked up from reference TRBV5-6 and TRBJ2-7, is DAGVTQSPTHLIKTRGQQVTLRCSPKSGHDTVSWYQQALGQGPQFIFQYYEEEERQRGNFPDRFSGHQFPNYSSELNVNALLLGDSALYLCASSSLTGYEQYFGPGTRLTVT.

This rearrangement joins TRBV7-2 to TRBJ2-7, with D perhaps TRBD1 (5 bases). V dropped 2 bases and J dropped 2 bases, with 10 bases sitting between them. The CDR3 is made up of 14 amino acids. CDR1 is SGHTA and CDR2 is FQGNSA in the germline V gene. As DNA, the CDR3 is TGTGCCAGCAGCTTACGGCAGGGTCCCTACGAGCAGTACTTC. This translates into CASSLRQGPYEQYF.

The CDR3 DNA reads as TGTGCCACCAGTGATACAAGCGTAGGAAGCACAGATACGCAGTATTTT. Its translation is CATSDTSVGSTDTQYF. The chain joins TRBV24-1 to TRBJ2-3, with D unclear. CDR1 is KGHDR and CDR2 is SFDVKD in the germline V gene. The V end lost 3 bases, the J end lost 0 bases, and 12 bases lay between the germline ends. The CDR3 has 16 residues.

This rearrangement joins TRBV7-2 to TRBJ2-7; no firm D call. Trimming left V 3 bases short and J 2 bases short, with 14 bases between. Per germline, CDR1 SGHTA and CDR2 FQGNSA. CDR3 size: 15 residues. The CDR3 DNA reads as TGTGCCAGCAGCTTTTCCTCATCTACCCCCTACGAGCAGTACTTC. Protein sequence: CASSFSSSTPYEQYF.